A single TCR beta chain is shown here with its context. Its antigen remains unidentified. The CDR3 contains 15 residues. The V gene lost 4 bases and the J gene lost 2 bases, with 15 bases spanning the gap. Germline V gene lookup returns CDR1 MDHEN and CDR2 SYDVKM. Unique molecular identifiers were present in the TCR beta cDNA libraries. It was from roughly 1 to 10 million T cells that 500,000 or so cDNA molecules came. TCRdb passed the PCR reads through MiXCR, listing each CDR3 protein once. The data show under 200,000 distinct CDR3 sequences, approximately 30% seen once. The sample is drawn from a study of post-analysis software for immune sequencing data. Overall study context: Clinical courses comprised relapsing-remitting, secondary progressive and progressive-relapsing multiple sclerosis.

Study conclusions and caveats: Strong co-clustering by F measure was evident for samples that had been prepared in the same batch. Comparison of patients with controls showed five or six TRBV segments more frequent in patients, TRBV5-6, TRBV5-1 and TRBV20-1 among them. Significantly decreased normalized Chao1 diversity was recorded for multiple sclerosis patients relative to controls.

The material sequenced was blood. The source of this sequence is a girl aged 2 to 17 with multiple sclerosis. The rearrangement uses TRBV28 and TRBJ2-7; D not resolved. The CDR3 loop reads CASSSPRWATYEQYF. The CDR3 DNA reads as TGTGCCAGCAGTTCCCCCCGGTGGGCCACCTACGAGCAGTACTTC. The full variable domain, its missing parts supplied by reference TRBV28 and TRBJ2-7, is DVKVTQSSRYLVKRTGEKVFLECVQDMDHENMFWYRQDPGLGLRLIYFSYDVKMKEKGDIPEGYSVSREKKERFSLILESASTNQTSMYLCASSSPRWATYEQYFGPGTRLTVT.